A selection of T cell receptor beta chains follows, all from one sample in a study of cytomegalovirus exposure and HLA in healthy donors. The data were produced by immunoSEQ multiplex PCR, yet TCRdb's version contains in-frame clones alone and is incomplete. Of 100,000 to 150,000 clones in the sample, around 86% were seen once. Input material: PBMCs. These receptors all stem from a woman aged 18-29 years in good health and CMV-seronegative. The CDR3 runs from the conserved cysteine through the conserved F or W. Fields, in order: V gene, J gene, CDR3 protein.

TRBV4-1	TRBJ1-2	CASSQDQKSGYGYTF
TRBV10-1	TRBJ1-1	CASSAAGGGIAEAFF
TRBV2	TRBJ2-7	CASRRGVSYEQYF
TRBV4-2	TRBJ2-5	CASSHGLAGAGETQYF
TRBV27	TRBJ2-7	CASSLSAPYEQYF
TRBV27	TRBJ1-5	CASSHLGGYQPQHF
TRBV5-1	TRBJ2-1	CASNDGRATSTMGEQFF
TRBV28	TRBJ2-7	CASSPRTGAKRNEQYF
TRBV5-6	TRBJ2-6	CASSLGVGAGANVLTF
TRBV7-3	TRBJ2-3	CASSSGLAGVEESADTQYF
TRBV6-4	TRBJ2-1	CASSPSTSGRDEQFF
TRBV11-2	TRBJ2-7	CASSLDIQILTYEQYF
TRBV18	TRBJ2-7	CASSQGTGAKYF
TRBV6-1	TRBJ1-4	CASSDAGGGEKLFF
TRBV30	TRBJ1-1	CAWSVLGNTEAFF
TRBV10-2	TRBJ2-2	CASRWEGTGELFF
TRBV21-1	TRBJ1-2	CASSKAHNRSYGYTF
TRBV4-1	TRBJ2-1	CASSQAPGTNSYNEQFF
TRBV11-2	TRBJ2-5	CASSPSGTQYF
TRBV29-1	TRBJ2-7	CSVDRGLNEQYF
TRBV10-3	TRBJ2-2	CAISPLGVAGATGELFF
TRBV7-8	TRBJ2-5	CASSLLRTGETQYF
TRBV6-6	TRBJ2-5	CASSYRAGWETQYF
TRBV7-2	TRBJ2-3	CASSPYGDTQYF
TRBV29-1	TRBJ2-1	CSVDWGLTPYNEQFF
TRBV6-6	TRBJ1-4	CASSSWGGNEKLFF
TRBV7-2	TRBJ1-4	CASSQQQGAGEKLFF
TRBV10-2	TRBJ2-5	CASSFAGETQYF
TRBV11-2	TRBJ2-1	CASADRVAGVRNEQFF
TRBV6-1	TRBJ1-2	CASSFRDRVDGYTF
TRBV19	TRBJ2-7	CASRPSGGDEQYF
TRBV28	TRBJ1-5	CASSSDSNSNQPQHF
TRBV5-1	TRBJ2-7	CASSDRLAMRAYEQYF
TRBV9	TRBJ2-3	CASSRFGSLGTDTQYF
TRBV28	TRBJ1-4	CASSWDRVNEKLFF
TRBV30	TRBJ1-2	CAWSVGQGFNYGYTF
TRBV19	TRBJ1-4	CASSPGQNEKLFF
TRBV2	TRBJ2-5	CARQTNLQETQYF
TRBV28	TRBJ2-7	CATPRAPGGEQYF
TRBV19	TRBJ2-1	CASSMTREGIYNEQFF
TRBV28	TRBJ2-1	CASSSPGLSYNEQFF
TRBV11-2	TRBJ1-1	CASSPTENTEAFF
TRBV5-5	TRBJ2-2	CASSLALGTGELFF
TRBV27	TRBJ2-2	CASSSQDRVITGELFF
TRBV7-9	TRBJ2-1	CASSSGLDNEQFF
TRBV5-1	TRBJ1-5	CASSQGANQPQHF
TRBV28	TRBJ2-2	CASRLGTGESGELFF
TRBV9	TRBJ1-1	CASGEGGLNTEAFF
TRBV30	TRBJ2-7	CAWSPGLAAFSYEQYF
TRBV2	TRBJ2-7	CASTPGYRVYEQYF
TRBV5-1	TRBJ1-2	CASSPQPGQKGYGYTF
TRBV11-2	TRBJ1-1	CASSIQGRGTEAFF
TRBV2	TRBJ2-7	CASRGTHAPYEQYF
TRBV5-1	TRBJ1-5	CASSPDGQGNQPQHF
TRBV19	TRBJ1-2	CASSIDPTRQEIGYTF
TRBV7-9	TRBJ1-2	CASSSYGTANYGYTF
TRBV2	TRBJ2-5	CASRLAGTKETQYF
TRBV5-1	TRBJ2-3	CASSSGQHTDTQYF